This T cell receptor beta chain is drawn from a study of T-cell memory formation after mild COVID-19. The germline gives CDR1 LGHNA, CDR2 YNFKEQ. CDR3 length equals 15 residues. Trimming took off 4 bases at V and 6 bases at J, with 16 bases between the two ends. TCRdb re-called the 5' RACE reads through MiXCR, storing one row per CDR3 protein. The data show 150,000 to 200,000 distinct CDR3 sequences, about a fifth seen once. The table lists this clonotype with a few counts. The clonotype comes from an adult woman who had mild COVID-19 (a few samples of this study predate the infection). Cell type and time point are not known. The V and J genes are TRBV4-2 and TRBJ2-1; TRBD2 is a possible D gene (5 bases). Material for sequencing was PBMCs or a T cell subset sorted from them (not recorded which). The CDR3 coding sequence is TGTGCCAGCAGCCCCCCTGGGGAGATGATCAATGAGCAGTTCTTC. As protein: CASSPPGEMINEQFF.